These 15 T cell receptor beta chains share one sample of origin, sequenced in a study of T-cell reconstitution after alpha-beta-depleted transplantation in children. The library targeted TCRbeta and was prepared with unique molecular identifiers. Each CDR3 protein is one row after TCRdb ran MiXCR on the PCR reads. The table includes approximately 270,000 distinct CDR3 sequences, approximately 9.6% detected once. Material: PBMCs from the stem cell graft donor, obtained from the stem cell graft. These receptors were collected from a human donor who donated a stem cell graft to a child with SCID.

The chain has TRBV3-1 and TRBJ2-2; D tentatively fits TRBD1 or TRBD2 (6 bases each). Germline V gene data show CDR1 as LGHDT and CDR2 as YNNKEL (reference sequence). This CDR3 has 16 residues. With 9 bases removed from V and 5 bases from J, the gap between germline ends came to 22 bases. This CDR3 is CASTELPGAATGELFF. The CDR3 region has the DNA TGTGCCAGTACCGAGTTGCCGGGGGCGGCGACCGGGGAGCTGTTTTTT.

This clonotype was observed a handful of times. CDR3 in amino acids: CASSLVQGSWRNTEAFF. DNA of the CDR3: TGTGCCAGCAGCTTGGTACAGGGCTCTTGGAGGAACACTGAAGCTTTCTTT. The chain joins TRBV5-6 to TRBJ1-1; D possibly corresponds to TRBD1 (6 bases). Per the germline V gene, CDR1 is SGHDT and CDR2 is YYEEEE. The V gene lost 0 bases and the J gene lost 1 base, with 16 bases spanning the gap. The CDR3 loop spans 17 amino acids.

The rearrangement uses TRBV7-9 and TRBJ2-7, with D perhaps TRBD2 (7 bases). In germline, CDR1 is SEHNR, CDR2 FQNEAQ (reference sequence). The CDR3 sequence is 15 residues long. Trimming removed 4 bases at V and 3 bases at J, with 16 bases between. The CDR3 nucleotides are TGTGCCAGCAGCTCGGGGGGCCTCTTGGTCTACGAGCAGTACTTC. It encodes CASSSGGLLVYEQYF.

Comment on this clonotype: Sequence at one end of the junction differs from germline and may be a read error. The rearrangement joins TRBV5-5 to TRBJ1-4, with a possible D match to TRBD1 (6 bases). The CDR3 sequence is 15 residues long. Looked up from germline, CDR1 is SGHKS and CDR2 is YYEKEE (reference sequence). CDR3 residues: CSSRGRWATNEKLFF. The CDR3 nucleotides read TGTTCCAGCAGGGGAAGGTGGGCAACTAATGAAAAACTGTTTTTT.

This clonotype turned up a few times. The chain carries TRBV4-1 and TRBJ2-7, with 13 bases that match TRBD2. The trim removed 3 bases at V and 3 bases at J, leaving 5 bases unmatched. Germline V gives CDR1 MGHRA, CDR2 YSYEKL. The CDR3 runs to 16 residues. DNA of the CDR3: TGCGCCAGCAGCCAGGAGGGACTAGCGGGGTACTACGAGCAGTACTTC. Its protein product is CASSQEGLAGYYEQYF.

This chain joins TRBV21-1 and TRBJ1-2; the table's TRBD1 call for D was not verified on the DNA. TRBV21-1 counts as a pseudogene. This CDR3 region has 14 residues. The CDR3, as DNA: TGTGCCAGCAGCAATGGGGGGCCAATCTATGGCTACACCTTC. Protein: CASSNGGPIYGYTF.

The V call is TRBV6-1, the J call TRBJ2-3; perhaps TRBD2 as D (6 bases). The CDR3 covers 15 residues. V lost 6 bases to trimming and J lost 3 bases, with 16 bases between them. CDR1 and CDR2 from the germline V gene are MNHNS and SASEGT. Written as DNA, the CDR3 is TGTGCCAGCAGCCTCGGGGGTAGCGCAACAGATACGCAGTATTTT. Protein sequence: CASSLGGSATDTQYF.

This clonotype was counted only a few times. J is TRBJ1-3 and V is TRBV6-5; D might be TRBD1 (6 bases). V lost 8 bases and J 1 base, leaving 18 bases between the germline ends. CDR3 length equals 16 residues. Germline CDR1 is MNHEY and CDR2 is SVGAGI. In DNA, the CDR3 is TGTGCCAGCCGCCCCGACCGGGGGCTATCTGGAAACACCATATATTTT. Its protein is CASRPDRGLSGNTIYF.

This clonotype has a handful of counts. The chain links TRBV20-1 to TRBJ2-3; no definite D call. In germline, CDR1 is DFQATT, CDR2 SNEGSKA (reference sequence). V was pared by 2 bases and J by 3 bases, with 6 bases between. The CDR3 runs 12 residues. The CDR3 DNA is TGCAGTGCTAGACCACTTACAGATACGCAGTATTTT. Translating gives CSARPLTDTQYF.

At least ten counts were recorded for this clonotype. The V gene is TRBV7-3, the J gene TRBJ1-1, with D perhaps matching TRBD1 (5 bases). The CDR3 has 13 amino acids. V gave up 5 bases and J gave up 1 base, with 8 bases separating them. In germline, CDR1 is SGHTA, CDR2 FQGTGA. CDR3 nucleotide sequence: TGTGCCAGCAGCACTACAGGGAACACTGAAGCTTTCTTT. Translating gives CASSTTGNTEAFF.

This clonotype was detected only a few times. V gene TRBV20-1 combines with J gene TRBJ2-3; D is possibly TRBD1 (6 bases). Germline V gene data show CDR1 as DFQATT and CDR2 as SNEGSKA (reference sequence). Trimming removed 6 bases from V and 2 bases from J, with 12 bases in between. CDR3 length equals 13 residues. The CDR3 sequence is CSARTVYTDTQYF. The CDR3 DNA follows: TGCAGTGCCAGGACAGTTTACACAGATACGCAGTATTTT.

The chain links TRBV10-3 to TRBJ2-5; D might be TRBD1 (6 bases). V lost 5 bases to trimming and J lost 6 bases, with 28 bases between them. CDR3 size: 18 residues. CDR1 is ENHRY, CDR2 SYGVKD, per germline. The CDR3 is CAISRGVGVSRTEQTQYF. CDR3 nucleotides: TGTGCCATCAGTAGAGGGGTTGGAGTGTCGCGGACAGAACAGACCCAGTACTTC.

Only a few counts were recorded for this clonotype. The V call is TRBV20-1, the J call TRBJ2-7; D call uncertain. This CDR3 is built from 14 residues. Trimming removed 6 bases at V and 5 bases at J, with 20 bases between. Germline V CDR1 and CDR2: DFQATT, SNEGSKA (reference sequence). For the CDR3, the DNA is TGCAGTGCCCTCGACCCGGCTAACCAGAACGAGCAGTACTTC. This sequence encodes CSALDPANQNEQYF.

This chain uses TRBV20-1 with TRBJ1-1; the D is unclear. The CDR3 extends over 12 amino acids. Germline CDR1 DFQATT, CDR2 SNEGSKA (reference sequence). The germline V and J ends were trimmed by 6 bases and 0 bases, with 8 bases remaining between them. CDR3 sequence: CSATVMNTEAFF. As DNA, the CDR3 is TGCAGTGCCACGGTAATGAACACTGAAGCTTTCTTT.

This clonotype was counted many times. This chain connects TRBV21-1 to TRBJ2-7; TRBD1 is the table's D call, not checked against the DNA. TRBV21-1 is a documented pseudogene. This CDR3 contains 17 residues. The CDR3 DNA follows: TGTGCCAGCACCCAGCTTAAGGGACAGCCCCGCTCCTACGAGCAGTACTTC. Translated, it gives CASTQLKGQPRSYEQYF.